This T cell receptor beta chain is from a study of beta chain features in type 1 diabetes (dated by TCRdb to the late 2010s). In the study overall: Mean age, gender distribution, total cell number and subset yield did not differ between patients and healthy donors. A total of under 120,000,000 sorted cells were examined across all samples, and RNA yield correlated strongly with the number of cells per subset. In the study, recently diagnosed type 1 diabetes patients and matched healthy donors were compared on the TCRB repertoires of their sorted circulating CD4+ T cell subsets. Regulatory and stem cell-like memory subsets were obtained from only 8 patients and roughly 8 healthy donors, while naive and central memory subsets were obtained from all 28 donors. Overall study results and their limits: The naive, central memory and regulatory TCRB repertoires appeared to resemble one another more closely among patients than among healthy donors. PCR might favor shorter templates, but patient and control samples were amplified and corrected together, so any skew would affect both groups equally. A moderate but significant shortening of TCRB CDR3 length was observed in type 1 diabetes patients in all four CD4+ subsets. Only small numbers of individuals were included in the HLA sub-analyses, which left unresolved whether HLA type had any influence on TCRB rearrangement. At VDJ recombination sites, patients with type 1 diabetes made fewer insertions and deleted more nucleotides, a pattern implying thymic rearrangement abnormalities. Because cDNA rather than genomic DNA was sequenced, highly expressing activated cells could have been over-represented, although no difference in activation and CD3 levels was found between groups.

This clone was seen a handful of times. Which antigen it targets is not known. Base qualities were left out, and no much larger clone turns up one base away. The entire amount of isolated RNA was reverse transcribed using the High Capacity cDNA Reverse Transcription Kit, so the sequenced TCRB transcripts were expressed ones. Naive, central memory and regulatory T cell samples underwent deep immunoSEQ sequencing, averaging approximately 3.5 million total reads per sample. Sorted cells were lysed in RLT buffer and RNA was extracted with DNase-treated RNeasy Micro or Mini kits, depending on cell number. Each cell subset was processed on its own to prevent cross-contamination, while patient and healthy donor samples were processed together. The immunoSEQ multiplex PCR was used to amplify TCRB sequences from cDNA, generating 87-bp fragments that spanned the CDR3 region. Sequencing of the amplicons was done on the Illumina HiSeq platform. Per the original workflow: PCR bias was computationally corrected using synthetic template baselines, reads within Hamming distance 2 were collapsed, and singletons that could not be merged were discarded. Reads were aligned against IMGT so that V, D and J genes, CDR3 length and insertions or deletions at six rearrangement sites could be assigned. Within each subset, clonotype counts were normalized to sorted cell number, after which true diversity and Gini coefficients were computed with the tcR R package. The overlap coefficient, calculated on TCRB nucleotide sequences, was used to measure repertoire sharing. Out-of-frame TCRB sequences from naive cells were analyzed to stand in for the pre-selection repertoire. Held by TCRdb, this immuneACCESS table contains in-frame sequences only and omits some clones. Under half of the omission traces to an unresolved V gene where checked; the cause of the rest is unknown. For V, J and clone size, that table is used; D and trimming come from the DNA. The sample records about half a million clones, roughly an eighth of which are singletons. The ten largest clones represent approximately 0.045% of the sample.

Each donor gave one peripheral blood draw, roughly 110 mL on average, collected into heparinised tubes. A BD FACSAria II was used to sort naive, central memory, regulatory and stem cell-like memory CD4+ T cells with a panel that included CD45RO, CCR7, CD25, CD127, CD95 and CD27. All sorted populations exceeded 95% purity. PBMCs were isolated immediately by Lymphoprep density gradient centrifugation and stained directly without culture. To minimize batch effects, samples were stained and sorted in pairs, one healthy donor with one patient per experiment. This receptor was taken from a woman in her late teens or twenties in good health. The sequencing input was naive CD4+ T cells from blood. The sample's cell subset or site label, decoded: true naive CD4+ T cells.

The DNA sequence is TGTGCCCGCGGAAGGAGCGGGAGGAAGCAGTTCTTC. It is translated as CARGRSGRKQFF. The rearrangement combines TRBV21-1 with TRBJ2-1; the listed D gene, TRBD2, was not tested against the DNA. TRBV21-1 is recorded as a pseudogene. The CDR3, from cysteine to phenylalanine, totals 12 residues. The only DNA kept is the CDR3, 36 bases in frame from the first base.